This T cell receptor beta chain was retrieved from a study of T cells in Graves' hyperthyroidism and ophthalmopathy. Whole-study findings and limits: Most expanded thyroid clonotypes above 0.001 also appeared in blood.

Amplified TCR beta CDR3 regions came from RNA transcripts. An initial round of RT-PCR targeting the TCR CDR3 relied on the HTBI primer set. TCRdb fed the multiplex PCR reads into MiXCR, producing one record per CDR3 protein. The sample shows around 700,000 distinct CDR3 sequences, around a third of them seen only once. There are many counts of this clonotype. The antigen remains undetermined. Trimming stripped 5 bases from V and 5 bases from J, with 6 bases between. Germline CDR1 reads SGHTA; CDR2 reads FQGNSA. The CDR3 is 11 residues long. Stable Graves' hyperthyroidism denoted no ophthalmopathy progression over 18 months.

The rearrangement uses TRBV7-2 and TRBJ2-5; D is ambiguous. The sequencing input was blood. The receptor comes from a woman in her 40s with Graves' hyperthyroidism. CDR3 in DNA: TGTGCCAGCAGCGCAAAGGAGACCCAGTACTTC. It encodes CASSAKETQYF. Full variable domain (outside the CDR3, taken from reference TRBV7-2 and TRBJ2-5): GAGVSQSPSNKVTEKGKDVELRCDPISGHTALYWYRQSLGQGLEFLIYFQGNSAPDKSGLPSDRFSAERTGGSVSTLTIQRTQQEDSAVYLCASSAKETQYFGPGTRLLVL.